The clone carrying this TCR beta chain has ten or more counts. Its antigen is undetermined. The data were obtained in a study of spatial heterogeneity in lung cancer. Study observations and caveats: Tracking of tumor mutation counts was seen in expanded intratumoral alpha and beta TCR counts. Numbers of ubiquitous and regional expanded TCRs tracked ubiquitous and regional nonsynonymous mutation counts, respectively.

The CDR3 covers 15 residues. Germline lookup yields CDR1 DFQATT and CDR2 SNEGSKA (reference sequence). V lost 5 bases to trimming and J lost 2 bases; unmatched junction nucleotides: 7. Regarding time point: sample taken at primary tumor resection. MiXCR, applied by TCRdb to the 5' RACE reads, yields one record per CDR3 protein. The repertoire holds 13,000 or so distinct CDR3 sequences, with approximately 2.9% as singletons. Sequencing used lung tumor tissue, obtained at surgery. The sequence derives from a male donor with early-stage non-small cell lung cancer. The chain recombines TRBV20-1 with TRBJ1-2, with 11 positions matching TRBD1. In DNA, the CDR3 is TGCAGTGCTGATCCGGGACAGGGGGTAAACTATGGCTACACCTTC. Translating it yields CSADPGQGVNYGYTF.